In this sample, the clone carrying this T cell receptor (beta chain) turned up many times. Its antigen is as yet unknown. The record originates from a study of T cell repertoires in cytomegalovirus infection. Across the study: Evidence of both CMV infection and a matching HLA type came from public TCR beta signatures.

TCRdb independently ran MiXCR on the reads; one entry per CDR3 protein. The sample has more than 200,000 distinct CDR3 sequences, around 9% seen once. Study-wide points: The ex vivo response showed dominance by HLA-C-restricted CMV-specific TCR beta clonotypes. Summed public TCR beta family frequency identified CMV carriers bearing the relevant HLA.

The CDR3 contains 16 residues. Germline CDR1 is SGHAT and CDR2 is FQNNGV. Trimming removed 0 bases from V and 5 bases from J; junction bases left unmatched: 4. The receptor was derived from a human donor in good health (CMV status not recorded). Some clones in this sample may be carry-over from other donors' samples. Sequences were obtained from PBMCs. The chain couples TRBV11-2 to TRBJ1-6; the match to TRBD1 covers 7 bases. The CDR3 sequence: CASSLDRGEDNSPLHF. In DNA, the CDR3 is TGTGCCAGCAGCTTAGACAGGGGGGAGGATAATTCACCCCTCCACTTT.